Shown below are 18 T cell receptor beta chains from a single sample sequenced in a study of blood T cell repertoires in COVID-19. Sequencing was performed with immunoSEQ multiplex PCR; in TCRdb, only in-frame clones are kept and a portion is missing. The sample lists about 140,000 clones, approximately 85% occurring once. Specimen: peripheral blood. These TCRs come from a man aged 50 or older with acute or convalescent COVID-19.

This clone rates as medium-sized. The gene calls are TRBV5-1 and TRBJ2-5; 7 bases align to TRBD2. The CDR3 has 14 residues. Germline CDR1 reads SGHRS; CDR2 reads YFSETQ. V trimming: 4 bases; J trimming: 5 bases; junction bases outside the gene matches: 8. CDR3 loop: CASSQAGFFETQYF. CDR3 nucleotide sequence: TGCGCCAGCAGCCAAGCGGGATTTTTCGAGACCCAGTACTTC. The variable domain in full, with the rest retrieved from reference TRBV5-1 and TRBJ2-5, is KAGVTQTPRYLIKTRGQQVTLSCSPISGHRSVSWYQQTPGQGLQFLFEYFSETQRNKGNFPGRFSGRQFSNSRSEMNVSTLELGDSALYLCASSQAGFFETQYFGPGTRLLVL.

The CDR3 protein is CASSPSQGIPNTGELFF. The CDR3 DNA sequence: TGTGCCAGCAGTCCTTCCCAGGGGATCCCAAACACCGGGGAGCTGTTTTTT. This chain connects TRBV28 to TRBJ2-2, with D tentatively TRBD1 (6 bases). The CDR3 totals 17 residues. Trimming stripped 5 bases from V and 2 bases from J, with 18 bases between. CDR1 and CDR2 (germline): MDHEN, SYDVKM.

The chain couples TRBV12-2 to TRBJ2-1; TRBD1, the D gene given by the table, was not confirmed from the DNA. TRBV12-2 is described as a pseudogene. CDR3 length: 14 residues. This CDR3 is CASRPGTGGNEQFF. The CDR3 region has the DNA TGTGCAAGTCGCCCGGGGACAGGGGGCAATGAGCAGTTCTTC.

The chain uses TRBV10-2 and TRBJ2-6, with 9 bases aligning to TRBD1. The J segment lost 0 bases and the V segment lost 7 bases, leaving 4 bases of the junction unmatched. The CDR3 runs 16 residues. Germline assignment: CDR1 WSHSY and CDR2 SAAADI. The CDR3 spells CASTDRGDSGANVLTF. For the CDR3, the DNA is TGCGCCAGCACGGACAGGGGTGACTCTGGGGCCAACGTCCTGACTTTC.

The genes are TRBV30 and TRBJ2-2; possibly TRBD2 for D (5 bases). CDR3 length: 15 amino acids. Germline CDR1 reads GTSNPN; CDR2 reads SVGIG (reference sequence). Trimming took 3 bases from V and 6 from J, leaving 17 bases between them. This CDR3 reads CAWRRLLAVSGELFF. The CDR3 DNA reads as TGTGCCTGGAGAAGGCTGCTAGCTGTATCCGGGGAGCTGTTTTTT.

The rearrangement links TRBV6-6 to TRBJ2-7, with D unresolved. Trimming took off 2 bases at V and 0 bases at J, with 11 bases between the two ends. CDR1 and CDR2 (germline): MNHNY, SVGAGI (reference sequence). The CDR3 is 15 residues long. CDR3 DNA: TGTGCCAGCAGTTACCCCCCAGAAACCTCCTACGAGCAGTACTTC. It yields the protein CASSYPPETSYEQYF.

The chain carries TRBV7-8 and TRBJ1-3; 9 nucleotides match TRBD1. J lost 2 bases, V lost 5 bases, and 10 bases had no gene match. The CDR3 length is 17 residues. Germline V gene lookup returns CDR1 SGHVS and CDR2 FQNEAQ. The CDR3 region is CASSLNFRTGAGNTIYF. For the CDR3, the DNA is TGTGCCAGCAGCCTCAATTTCCGGACAGGGGCTGGAAACACCATATATTTT.

The rearrangement joins TRBV28 to TRBJ2-7; 7 nucleotides align to TRBD2. Germline V gene sequence: CDR1 MDHEN, CDR2 SYDVKM. This CDR3 is built from 14 residues. The V and J ends lost 3 bases and 3 bases, in that order; junction bases with no gene match: 5. As DNA, the CDR3 is TGTGCCAGCAGTTTCTCCTCGGGAGGCTACGAGCAGTACTTC. This sequence encodes CASSFSSGGYEQYF. The full variable domain, with the rest looked up from reference TRBV28 and TRBJ2-7, is DVKVTQSSRYLVKRTGEKVFLECVQDMDHENMFWYRQDPGLGLRLIYFSYDVKMKEKGDIPEGYSVSREKKERFSLILESASTNQTSMYLCASSFSSGGYEQYFGPGTRLTVT.

This chain links TRBV5-4 with TRBJ2-3; D is ambiguous. V was trimmed by 3 bases and J by 4 bases, leaving 9 bases between them. The CDR3 extends over 13 amino acids. Germline V gene sequence: CDR1 SGHNT, CDR2 YYREEE (reference sequence). The chain's CDR3 is CASSSPLPDTQYF. The CDR3 nucleotides read TGTGCCAGCAGCTCCCCCCTCCCAGATACGCAGTATTTT.

CDR3 DNA sequence: TGTGCCAGCAGCCAACCGCCGGGACTAGCGGGAGGTGAGCAGTTCTTC. It yields the protein CASSQPPGLAGGEQFF. The V call is TRBV3-1 (or the pseudogene TRBV3-2), the J call TRBJ2-1; TRBD2 agrees at 15 bases. Trimming cost V 2 bases and J 9 bases; bases outside gene matches: 5. The CDR3 is 16 amino acids. Germline V gives CDR1 LGHDT, CDR2 YNNKEL (reference sequence).

The CDR3 DNA reads TGTGCCACCAGTGACATTAGCGGGAGCAGCTCCTACAATGAGCAGTTCTTC. Protein: CATSDISGSSSYNEQFF. The rearrangement joins TRBV24-1 to TRBJ2-1, with 9 nucleotides matching TRBD2. The V and J ends lost 4 bases and 0 bases, in that order; junction bases with no gene match: 6. This CDR3 is 17 amino acids long. CDR1 and CDR2 from the germline V gene are KGHDR and SFDVKD.

This chain links TRBV24-1 with TRBJ1-6; 9 bases agree with TRBD1. V trimming: 7 bases; J trimming: 5 bases; junction bases outside the gene matches: 5. In germline, CDR1 is KGHDR, CDR2 SFDVKD. The CDR3 covers 15 residues. This CDR3 reads CATRSRDRDNSPLHF. The CDR3 bases are TGTGCCACCAGATCCCGGGACAGGGATAATTCACCCCTCCACTTT.

The V gene is TRBV7-8, the J gene TRBJ2-1; D might be TRBD2 (5 bases). Germline CDR1 SGHVS, CDR2 FQNEAQ. V lost 5 bases, J lost 1 base, and 12 bases lay in between. The CDR3 totals 15 residues. The CDR3 DNA follows: TGTGCCAGCAGCGCAGACTACGTGTCCTACAATGAGCAGTTCTTC. Its translation is CASSADYVSYNEQFF.

The CDR3 coding sequence is TGTGCCAGCAGCTCGGACAGGGGGGGGTACAATGAGCAGTTCTTC. Protein product: CASSSDRGGYNEQFF. The rearrangement joins TRBV11-2 to TRBJ2-1; 10 nucleotides line up with TRBD1. CDR1 and CDR2 from the germline V gene are SGHAT and FQNNGV. V trimming: 4 bases; J trimming: 4 bases; junction bases outside the gene matches: 4. This CDR3 is built from 15 residues.

The V and J genes are TRBV7-9 and TRBJ1-1, with D maybe TRBD1 (5 bases). This CDR3 has 14 amino acids. The germline V gene has CDR1 SEHNR and CDR2 FQNEAQ (reference sequence). Trimming cost V 1 base and J 11 bases, with 17 bases left between them. CDR3 DNA: TGTGCCAGCAGCTTAGTGCGGGGCTCCGGAGGGGCTTTCTTT. Protein sequence: CASSLVRGSGGAFF. Full variable domain (outside the CDR3, taken from reference TRBV7-9 and TRBJ1-1): DTGVSQNPRHKITKRGQNVTFRCDPISEHNRLYWYRQTLGQGPEFLTYFQNEAQLEKSRLLSDRFSAERPKGSFSTLEIQRTEQGDSAMYLCASSLVRGSGGAFFGQGTRLTVV.

The gene calls are TRBV6-5 and TRBJ1-2; D not certain. Germline loops: CDR1 MNHEY, CDR2 SVGAGI. The CDR3 runs to 13 residues. Trimming cost V 5 bases and J 4 bases, with 11 bases left between them. CDR3 nucleotides: TGTGCCAGCAGTCCAGAACGGGGCTATGGCTACACCTTC. This gives the protein CASSPERGYGYTF.

This chain connects TRBV5-6 to TRBJ1-6, with 10 nucleotides matching TRBD1. The V gene's germline CDR1 is SGHDT and CDR2 YYEEEE. The J segment lost 8 bases and the V segment lost 1 base, leaving 9 bases of the junction unmatched. The CDR3 is 17 amino acids. CDR3 sequence: CASSLSLAGTGDSPLHF. The CDR3, as DNA: TGTGCCAGCAGCTTGTCCCTAGCCGGGACAGGGGATTCACCCCTCCACTTT.

This chain connects TRBV6-5 to TRBJ2-4, with 8 bases aligning to TRBD2. Unmatched junction bases numbered 3, after V lost 8 bases and J lost 0 bases. From germline, CDR1 is MNHEY and CDR2 SVGAGI. The CDR3 contains 14 residues. For the CDR3, the DNA is TGTGCCAGCGACGGGGGGGGAGCCAAAAACATTCAGTACTTC. This translates into CASDGGGAKNIQYF.